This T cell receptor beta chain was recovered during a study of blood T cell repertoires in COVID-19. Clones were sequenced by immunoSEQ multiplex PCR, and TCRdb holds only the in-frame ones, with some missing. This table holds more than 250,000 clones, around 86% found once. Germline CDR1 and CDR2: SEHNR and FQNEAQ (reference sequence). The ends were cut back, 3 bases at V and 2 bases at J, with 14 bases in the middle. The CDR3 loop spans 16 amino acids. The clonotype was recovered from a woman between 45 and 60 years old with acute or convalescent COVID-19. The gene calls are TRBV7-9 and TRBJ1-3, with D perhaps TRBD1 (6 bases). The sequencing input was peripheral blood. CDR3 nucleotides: TGTGCCAGCAGCTTTGCCGCAGGGGACCCTGGAAACACCATATATTTT. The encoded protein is CASSFAAGDPGNTIYF.